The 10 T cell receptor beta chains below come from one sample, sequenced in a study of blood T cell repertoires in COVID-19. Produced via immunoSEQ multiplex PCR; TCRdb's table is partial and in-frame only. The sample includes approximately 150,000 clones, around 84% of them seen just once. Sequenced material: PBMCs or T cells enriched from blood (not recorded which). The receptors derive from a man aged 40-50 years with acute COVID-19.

Written as DNA, the CDR3 is TGTGCTAGTGGTTTGGCCTCTGCCGGGGAAAGGGAGACCCAGTACTTC. Translating gives CASGLASAGERETQYF. This chain links TRBV12-5 with TRBJ2-5, with a possible D match to TRBD2 (5 bases). Trimming took off 1 base at V and 5 bases at J, with 17 bases between the two ends. CDR1 is LGHNT and CDR2 is FRNRAP in the germline V gene. The CDR3 loop spans 16 amino acids.

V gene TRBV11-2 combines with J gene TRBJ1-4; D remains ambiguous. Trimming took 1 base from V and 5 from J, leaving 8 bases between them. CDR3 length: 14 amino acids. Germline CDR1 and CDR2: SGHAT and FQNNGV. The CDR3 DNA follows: TGTGCCAGCAGCTTAGTTGGGCTAAATGAAAAACTGTTTTTT. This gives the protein CASSLVGLNEKLFF.

The chain's CDR3 is CAISESMSDRASYEQYF. In DNA, the CDR3 is TGTGCCATCAGTGAGTCGATGTCGGACAGGGCCTCCTACGAGCAGTACTTC. V usage is TRBV10-3 and J usage is TRBJ2-7, with 8 bases identical to TRBD1. V trimming: 0 bases; J trimming: 0 bases; junction bases outside the gene matches: 7. Germline CDR1 ENHRY, CDR2 SYGVKD. This CDR3 has 17 amino acids.

The CDR3 sequence: CASSHSGTLGEQFF. CDR3 in DNA: TGTGCCAGCAGCCACTCCGGGACTCTCGGTGAGCAGTTCTTC. V is TRBV28 and J is TRBJ2-1, with a possible D match to TRBD2 (6 bases). Looked up from germline, CDR1 is MDHEN and CDR2 is SYDVKM. This CDR3 contains 14 residues. The germline V and J ends were trimmed by 6 bases and 9 bases, with 18 bases remaining between them.

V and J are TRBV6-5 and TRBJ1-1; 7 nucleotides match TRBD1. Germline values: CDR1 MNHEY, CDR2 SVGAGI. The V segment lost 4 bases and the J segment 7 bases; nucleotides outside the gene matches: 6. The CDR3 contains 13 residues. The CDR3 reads CASSSTTGIEAFF. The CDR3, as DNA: TGTGCCAGCAGTTCGACGACAGGGATTGAAGCTTTCTTT.

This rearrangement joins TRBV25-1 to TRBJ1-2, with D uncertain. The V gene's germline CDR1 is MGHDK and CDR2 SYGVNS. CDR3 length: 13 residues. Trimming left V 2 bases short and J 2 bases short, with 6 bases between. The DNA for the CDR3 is TGTGCCAGCAGTGAAGGTCGGAACTATGGCTACACCTTC. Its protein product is CASSEGRNYGYTF.

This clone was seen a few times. The CDR3 nucleotides read TGTGCCAGATTACAGGGATGTGGCTACACCTTC. This translates into CARLQGCGYTF. This chain uses TRBV19 with TRBJ1-2; a possible D gene is TRBD1 (6 bases). This CDR3 region has 11 residues. V shed 9 bases and J shed 7 bases, with 12 bases lying between them. Germline values: CDR1 LNHDA, CDR2 SQIVND (reference sequence).

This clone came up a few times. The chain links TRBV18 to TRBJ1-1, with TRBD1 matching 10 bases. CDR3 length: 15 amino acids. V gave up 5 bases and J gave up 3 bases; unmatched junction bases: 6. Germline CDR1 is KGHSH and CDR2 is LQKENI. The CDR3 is CASSEGGQGYTEAFF. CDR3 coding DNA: TGTGCCAGCTCAGAGGGGGGACAGGGGTACACTGAAGCTTTCTTT.

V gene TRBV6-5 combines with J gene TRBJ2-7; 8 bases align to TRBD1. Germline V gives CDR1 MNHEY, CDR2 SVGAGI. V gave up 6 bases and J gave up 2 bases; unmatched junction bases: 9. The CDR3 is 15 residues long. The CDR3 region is CASSPRGRVTYEQYF. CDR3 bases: TGTGCCAGCAGCCCCAGGGGGCGCGTGACCTACGAGCAGTACTTC.

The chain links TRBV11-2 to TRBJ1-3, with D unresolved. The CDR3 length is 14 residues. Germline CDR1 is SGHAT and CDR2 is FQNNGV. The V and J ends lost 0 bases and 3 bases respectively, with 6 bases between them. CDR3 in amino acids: CASSLEYFGNTIYF. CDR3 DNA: TGTGCCAGCAGCTTAGAGTATTTTGGAAACACCATATATTTT.